These 7 T cell receptor beta chains were all obtained from the same sample, sequenced in a study of T cells in Graves' hyperthyroidism and ophthalmopathy. The investigators amplified TCR beta CDR3 regions from RNA transcripts. In the first-round RT-PCR of the TCR CDR3, the HTBI primer set was used. TCRdb redid the calling of the multiplex PCR reads with MiXCR, one entry per CDR3 protein. The sample contains fewer than 750,000 distinct CDR3 sequences, roughly 14% of which appear only once. The sequenced material came from blood. These receptor sequences come from a woman aged 40-49 years with Graves' ophthalmopathy.

This clonotype occurred many times. The chain combines TRBV28 with TRBJ2-7, with 11 nucleotides matching TRBD2. The V gene's germline CDR1 is MDHEN and CDR2 SYDVKM. V lost 7 bases to trimming and J lost 4 bases; unmatched junction nucleotides: 6. This CDR3 is built from 14 residues. For the CDR3, the DNA is TGTGCCAGCAATGGACTAGCGGGCCCTTACGAGCAGTACTTC. The encoded protein is CASNGLAGPYEQYF.

This clonotype was detected many times. This chain joins TRBV7-2 and TRBJ2-7; perhaps D is TRBD1 or TRBD2 (5 bases each). The ends were cut back, 0 bases at V and 7 bases at J, with 19 bases in the middle. Germline V CDR1 and CDR2: SGHTA, FQGNSA. The CDR3 loop spans 16 amino acids. This CDR3 is CASSLAYGTLMGEQYF. CDR3 in DNA: TGTGCCAGCAGCTTAGCGTATGGGACCCTCATGGGAGAGCAGTACTTC.

This clonotype was seen more than once but under ten times. A much larger clone differs from this one at a single base, so this may be a read error. This chain connects TRBV6-5 to TRBJ1-2; D is undetermined. The CDR3 totals 16 residues. Germline V gene lookup returns CDR1 MNHEY and CDR2 SVGAGI. Trimming pared 2 bases from V and 5 bases from J, leaving 18 bases between. The CDR3 DNA is TGTGCCAGCAGTTACGGAGCTTGGGCGTCGAGTTATGGCTACACCTTC. Its protein product is CASSYGAWASSYGYTF.

This clonotype showed up just a few times. The V and J genes are TRBV29-1 and TRBJ2-5, with TRBD1 matching 9 bases. Per germline, CDR1 SQVTM and CDR2 ANQGSEA. CDR3 length: 13 residues. The V and J ends lost 3 bases and 3 bases, in that order; junction bases with no gene match: 2. The CDR3 is CSVEGQGKETQYF. In DNA form, the CDR3 reads TGCAGCGTTGAGGGACAGGGAAAAGAGACCCAGTACTTC.

There are a few counts of this clonotype. This rearrangement joins TRBV29-1 to TRBJ2-7, with D perhaps matching TRBD2 (6 bases). Germline loops: CDR1 SQVTM, CDR2 ANQGSEA. There are 12 residues in the CDR3. V was shortened by 6 bases and J by 6 bases, with 15 bases between the two germline ends. CDR3 in DNA: TGCAGCGTGGTCCGGGACTCGGGCGAGCAGTACTTC. Its translation is CSVVRDSGEQYF.

There are many counts of this clonotype. This chain uses TRBV5-1 with TRBJ2-5; a possible D gene is TRBD2 (6 bases). Germline-derived CDR1 and CDR2 are SGHRS and YFSETQ. CDR3 length: 14 residues. Trimming took 0 bases from V and 6 from J, leaving 12 bases between them. DNA for the CDR3: TGCGCCAGCAGCTTGGGACCTAGCGACCAGACCCAGTACTTC. Protein sequence: CASSLGPSDQTQYF.

Comment on this clonotype: A read error is possible here, since a much larger clone lies one base away. The chain is built from TRBV7-6 and TRBJ2-7, with a weak D call TRBD2 (6 bases). V was trimmed by 1 base and J by 4 bases, leaving 17 bases between them. Germline values: CDR1 SGHVS, CDR2 FNYEAQ. The CDR3 extends over 16 amino acids. This CDR3 is CASSLGSSASFYEQYF. Written as DNA, the CDR3 is TGTGCCAGCAGCTTAGGGTCTAGCGCGAGTTTTTACGAGCAGTACTTC. The full variable domain, with the rest looked up from reference TRBV7-6 and TRBJ2-7, is GAGVSQSPRYKVTKRGQDVALRCDPISGHVSLYWYRQALGQGPEFLTYFNYEAQQDKSGLPNDRFSAERPEGSISTLTIQRTEQRDSAMYRCASSLGSSASFYEQYFGPGTRLTVT.